The TCR beta chain described here comes from a study of Ad26.COV2.S vaccination and SARS-CoV-2 variants (dated by TCRdb to the early 2020s). At the level of the whole study: Donors in the vaccine arm were drawn from COV1001, a multicentre, randomized, double-blind, placebo-controlled phase I-IIa trial testing Ad26.COV2.S in healthy adults. Ad26.COV2.S was administered intramuscularly at a dose of 5x10^10 or 1x10^11 viral particles, either as one shot or as two shots given 56 days apart. TCRbeta repertoire sequencing was used to assess the specificity and breadth of SARS-CoV-2-reactive T cell receptors after Ad26.COV2.S vaccination. The TCR-sequenced set comprised approximately 32 samples: around 20 Ad26.COV2.S vaccine recipients, 5 placebo recipients and 8 SARS-CoV-2 convalescent individuals. Trial participants were randomized into five groups of five: low-dose or high-dose Ad26.COV2.S given once or twice, or placebo on both occasions. Throughout the experiments and outcome assessment, investigators stayed blinded to trial group allocation. General conclusions and limits of the study: According to the authors, total T cell responses may have been underestimated by the TCR breadth and depth analyses. Comparable non-spike TCR breadth was observed between vaccine and placebo recipients, consistent with only spike being contained in the vaccine. Compared with placebo recipients, Ad26.COV2.S recipients showed higher spike-specific TCR breadth (P = 0.0014). Comparing responses between vaccine doses or regimens was not something the study was powered to do. After vaccination, spike-specific CD8+ and CD4+ T cell responses were reported to show substantial breadth.

The immunoSEQ Assay was used to sequence TCRbeta CDR3 regions. After extraction, genomic DNA underwent amplification by bias-controlled multiplex PCR, followed by high-throughput sequencing. Per the authors' processing: To quantify the absolute abundance of every unique TCRbeta CDR3 region, sequences were collapsed and filtered. T cell fraction was estimated by normalizing TCRbeta template counts to usable DNA, which was measured by amplifying reference genes present in all nucleated cells. Repertoire TCRs were annotated as SARS-CoV-2-specific by exact matching of V gene, CDR3 amino acid sequence and J gene to a known reactive TCR set. MIRA supplied the reference SARS-CoV-2 TCR set, which was filtered for enrichment in COVID-19-positive ImmuneCODE repertoires so that public or cross-reactive TCRs were removed. Based on the MIRA antigens, annotated TCRs were further analysed at the level of specific ORF or position within ORF. Depth was the summed frequency of annotated unique rearrangements, while breadth was defined as annotated unique rearrangements over total unique productive rearrangements. Two-sided Wilcoxon rank-sum tests were applied when comparing TCR breadth between groups. Held by TCRdb, this immuneACCESS table contains in-frame sequences only and omits some clones. Under half of the omission traces to an unresolved V gene where checked; the cause of the rest is unknown. From that table come the V and J calls and clone size; the DNA was used to work out D and trimming. In this sample the table shows about 450,000 clones, nearly 90% of which occur a single time. Approximately 2.5% of the sample is held by the ten biggest clonotypes.

V was cut back by 1 base and J by 0 bases, leaving a gap of 12 bases between them. The CDR3 contains 16 residues, cysteine and phenylalanine counted. The kept DNA is CDR3 alone, 48 bases in frame from the first base. The germline V gene specifies SGHAT as CDR1 and FQNNGV as CDR2. The sample's treatment or condition label is to be understood as: around 19 received Ad26.COV2.S at low or high dose, single or two shots; several received placebo; per-sample allocation not given. Repertoires of vaccine and placebo recipients were sequenced from samples taken on day 63 after the first injection. Cohort 1b enrolled 25 to 30 adults aged 18-55 years at a single site in Boston, USA, between 29 July and 7 August 2020. Ad26.COV2.S was a replication-incompetent adenovirus type 26 vector expressing a prefusion-stabilized SARS-CoV-2 spike protein from the original Wuhan strain. A remark on this clone: This clone's antigen is unknown. Base quality data are lacking; no much larger clone is found one base away.

The sample here was peripheral blood, taken in a trial of Ad26.COV2.S vaccine versus placebo. The clonotype was recovered from a person aged 18-65 years who received the Ad26.COV2.S COVID-19 vaccine or a placebo. Rearrangement joined TRBV11-2 to TRBJ1-1; no D gene call is confident. In nucleotides, the sequence is TGTGCCAGCAGCTTAGCGGGGTCCGGCATGAACACTGAAGCTTTCTTT. Its translation is CASSLAGSGMNTEAFF.